This is a list of T cell receptor beta chains from one sample in a study of blood T cell repertoires in COVID-19. The repertoire was sequenced with immunoSEQ multiplex PCR; TCRdb's copy has only in-frame clones and lacks some. The repertoire holds some 150,000 clones, with 60% to 80% as singletons. Sequencing was performed on peripheral blood. The receptors stem from a man aged 50 or older with active or convalescent COVID-19. Both conserved end residues are part of each CDR3. Each record gives: D gene, V gene, J gene, clone size, CDR3 DNA, CDR3 protein. A D gene is named only where the DNA matches it firmly. Only part of the rows carry a size: once, few, many, or a class if the clone is expanded.

NA	TRBV6-1	TRBJ2-3	few	TGTGCCAGCAGTGAAGCTCGACTAAGCACAGATACGCAGTATTTT	CASSEARLSTDTQYF
TRBD1	TRBV28	TRBJ1-5	NA	TGTGCCAGCACTCCCGGCAGTAGGGGGCGCGATCAGCCCCAGCATTTT	CASTPGSRGRDQPQHF
NA	TRBV20-1	TRBJ2-7	NA	TGCAGTGCTAGTCTCGGGTCCGAGCAGTACTTC	CSASLGSEQYF
NA	TRBV24-1	TRBJ2-3	NA	TGTGCCACCGGGGAACAGGGTACAGATACGCAGTATTTT	CATGEQGTDTQYF
NA	TRBV18	TRBJ2-7	NA	TGTGCCAGCTCACCCCCCGGACAGTACTACGAGCAGTACTTC	CASSPPGQYYEQYF
TRBD2	TRBV7-9	TRBJ2-1	few	TGTGCCAGCACCTACAGCGGGGACAATGAGCAGTTCTTC	CASTYSGDNEQFF
TRBD1	TRBV18	TRBJ1-4	NA	TGTGCCAGCTCACTAGACAGGGGAAGAGAAAAACTGTTTTTT	CASSLDRGREKLFF
NA	TRBV19	TRBJ1-4	NA	TGTGCCAGTAGTATGGTGCAGGGAAGGGAAAAACTGTTTTTT	CASSMVQGREKLFF
TRBD1	TRBV6-1	TRBJ1-4	NA	TGTGCCAGCAGTAGATCGGGACAGGGGAAGGGAAAACTGTTTTTT	CASSRSGQGKGKLFF
TRBD1	TRBV11-3	TRBJ2-3	NA	TGTGCCAGCAGCTTAGGGACAGGAGATACGCAGTATTTT	CASSLGTGDTQYF
TRBD1	TRBV4-1	TRBJ2-7	few	TGCGCCAGCAGAAGGCAGGGGGTTAGCGAGCAGTACTTC	CASRRQGVSEQYF
NA	TRBV7-2	TRBJ2-1	NA	TGTGCCAGCAGCCCTTCTTCTACGCAGTTCTTC	CASSPSSTQFF
NA	TRBV7-9	TRBJ2-7	NA	TGTGCCAGCAGCTTAAGAGACAGTTGGGCGACCACCTACGAGCAGTACTTC	CASSLRDSWATTYEQYF
NA	TRBV6-5	TRBJ2-1	NA	TGTGCCAGCAGTCCCGCTAGGAGCTCCTACAATGAGCAGTTCTTC	CASSPARSSYNEQFF
NA	TRBV9	TRBJ2-1	NA	TGTGCCAGCAGCTCGGGGACAATCTACAATGAGCAGTTCTTC	CASSSGTIYNEQFF
NA	TRBV7-9	TRBJ1-4	NA	TGTGCCAGCAGCTTCACTCAAAAACTGTTTTTT	CASSFTQKLFF
NA	TRBV28	TRBJ2-7	NA	TGTGCCAGCAGTTTATACTCTCCCTACGAGCAGTACTTC	CASSLYSPYEQYF
TRBD1	TRBV18	TRBJ2-7	NA	TGTGCCAGCTCGACCAGTGGACAGGGGGCGAACGAGCAGTACTTC	CASSTSGQGANEQYF
NA	TRBV2	TRBJ2-7	NA	TGTGCCAGCAGCGGGGGTCCTACAGGCTCCTACGAGCAGTACTTC	CASSGGPTGSYEQYF
TRBD2	TRBV2	TRBJ2-3	NA	TGTGCCAGCAAATACGCTAGCGGGAGCACAGATACGCAGTATTTT	CASKYASGSTDTQYF
TRBD2	TRBV10-3	TRBJ2-7	NA	TGTGCCATCAGTGAGTCGGGAGGGGAGCAGTACTTC	CAISESGGEQYF
NA	TRBV3-1/TRBV3-2	TRBJ1-1	NA	TGTGCCAGCAGCCAAGGAGGAAACACTGAAGCTTTCTTT	CASSQGGNTEAFF
TRBD2	TRBV28	TRBJ2-1	NA	TGTGCCGCCCAAACGGGCGGACTAGCGGGAGGGGGTGAGCAGTTCTTC	CAAQTGGLAGGGEQFF
NA	TRBV2	TRBJ1-5	NA	TGTGCCAGCAGTGATATGGGGGCCAGCAATCAGCCCCAGCATTTT	CASSDMGASNQPQHF
TRBD1	TRBV6-2/TRBV6-3	TRBJ2-7	once	TGTGCCAGCAGCCTACAGGGGGCCACCTCCTACGAGCAGTACTTC	CASSLQGATSYEQYF
NA	TRBV2	TRBJ1-2	few	TGTGCCAGCAGTGAGAAAAGGGGAAACTATGGCTACACCTTC	CASSEKRGNYGYTF
NA	TRBV7-3	TRBJ2-1	few	TGTGCCAGCAGCTTATCGGCAGGGGTGATGGTCTTC	CASSLSAGVMVF
TRBD2	TRBV11-2	TRBJ2-7	NA	TGTGCCAGCAGCCCCGTCCCGGGACTAGCGGGCCCTTATAATTTC	CASSPVPGLAGPYNF
NA	TRBV10-3	TRBJ1-4	NA	TGTGCCATCAGTGAGAACAAAAAACTGTTTTTT	CAISENKKLFF
TRBD2	TRBV9	TRBJ2-3	NA	TGTGCCAGCAGCGTAGAGGCTAGCGGGGGGGATACGCAGTATTTT	CASSVEASGGDTQYF
NA	TRBV6-5	TRBJ1-6	NA	TGTGCCAGCAGTTACAAACGGGGGGGGAATTCACCCCTCCACTTT	CASSYKRGGNSPLHF
TRBD1	TRBV30	TRBJ1-4	once	TGTGCCTGGTCAGCCGGGCCAGGGGGGATACTCGAAAAACTGTTTTTT	CAWSAGPGGILEKLFF
NA	TRBV28	TRBJ1-6	NA	TGTGCCAGCAGTAGGATCGACAAGACTAATTCACCCCTCCACTTT	CASSRIDKTNSPLHF
NA	TRBV29-1	TRBJ1-2	NA	TGCAGCGTTGAATATATAGCGGACTATGGCTACACCTTC	CSVEYIADYGYTF
NA	TRBV9	TRBJ1-1	NA	TGTGCCAGCCGCCAGACATCTAACACTGAAGCTTTCTTT	CASRQTSNTEAFF
NA	TRBV9	TRBJ2-3	NA	TGTGCCAGCAGCTTTGGCGGGAGCACAGATACGCAGTATTTT	CASSFGGSTDTQYF
NA	TRBV4-1	TRBJ2-2	NA	TGCGCCAGCAGCCAGGGGGCCAGAGGCGGGGAGCTGTTTTTT	CASSQGARGGELFF
NA	TRBV19	TRBJ2-3	NA	TGTGCCAGTAGTACCCCCGGGAGCACAGATACGCAGTATTTT	CASSTPGSTDTQYF
NA	TRBV28	TRBJ2-2	NA	TGTGCCAGCAGTTCCCTACTTACCGGGGAGCTGTTTTTT	CASSSLLTGELFF
NA	TRBV7-9	TRBJ2-5	NA	TGTGCCAGCAGCTTAGCCAGGGTTTGGGAGACCCAGTACTTC	CASSLARVWETQYF
TRBD1	TRBV7-3	TRBJ2-2	NA	TGTGCCAGCAGCTTAAGTGGGACAGGCTGGACCGGGGAGCTGTTTTTT	CASSLSGTGWTGELFF
NA	TRBV3-1/TRBV3-2	TRBJ2-3	NA	TGTGCCAGCAGCCAAGAGATCGACAGCCACACAGATACGCAGTATTTT	CASSQEIDSHTDTQYF
TRBD2	TRBV9	TRBJ2-1	NA	TGTGCCAGCAGTCGGGCGGGAGTTTACAATGAGCAGTTCTTC	CASSRAGVYNEQFF
NA	TRBV28	TRBJ1-6	NA	TGTGCCAGCAGTTTTGGCGTATTCGGGACACGGGATCCACCCCTCCACTTT	CASSFGVFGTRDPPLHF
TRBD2	TRBV9	TRBJ2-2	few	TGTGCCAGCAGCGCACTAGCGGGAGTATTCCCCGGGGAGCTGTTTTTT	CASSALAGVFPGELFF
TRBD2	TRBV24-1	TRBJ2-1	NA	TGTGCCACCAGTGACCCCACACCCGGGACTAGCGGAGGCTCCTACAATGAGCAGTTCTTC	CATSDPTPGTSGGSYNEQFF